This paragraph reports one T cell receptor (beta chain). Its matching antigen is unknown. Trimming cost V 6 bases and J 3 bases, with 18 bases left between them. Germline CDR1 reads MDHEN; CDR2 reads SYDVKM. The CDR3 covers 16 residues. Together with a sample-barcoded 5' primer, a J-beta primer mix was included in a second PCR lasting about 6 to 11 cycles. TCRdb analysed the 5' RACE reads with MiXCR anew, one entry per CDR3 protein. The sample has about 670,000 distinct CDR3 sequences; 52% are singletons. These data come from a study of blood T cells in healthy people across ages. General study findings and limits: The fall in TCR beta diversity per million T cells was roughly linear with age. Leaving the PBMCs unsorted stopped any conclusive comparison of naive versus antigen-experienced cells. Researchers deemed the diversity estimates from one million T cells underestimates.

The sequence derives from a woman aged 80 or older in good health. Sequenced sample: blood. This sequence joins TRBV28 and TRBJ2-4; D may be TRBD2 (5 bases). The DNA of the CDR3 is TGTGCCAGCAGGGCCCCGGTAACGGCGGGCAAAAACATTCAGTACTTC. Protein product: CASRAPVTAGKNIQYF.